This T cell receptor (beta chain) is drawn from a study of CD8 T cells in Susac syndrome. This CDR3 contains 17 residues. V lost 0 bases and J lost 1; bases outside the gene matches: 7. Per germline, CDR1 SGDLS and CDR2 YYNGEE. The RNA input was about 0.5 to 1 ug, and it was reverse transcribed with random hexamers. MiXCR was run by TCRdb on the immunoSEQ multiplex PCR reads, yielding one entry per CDR3 protein. The sample records about 140,000 distinct CDR3 sequences, roughly 95% being singletons. This clonotype was sampled from a human donor with multiple sclerosis. The sequencing sample was made of CD4+ T cells from PBMCs. V gene TRBV9 combines with J gene TRBJ2-5; 9 nucleotides line up with TRBD2. CDR3 nucleotides: TGTGCCAGCAGCGTAGGAGAGCTAGCGGGGACCCAAGAGACCCAGTACTTC. Translation gives CASSVGELAGTQETQYF.